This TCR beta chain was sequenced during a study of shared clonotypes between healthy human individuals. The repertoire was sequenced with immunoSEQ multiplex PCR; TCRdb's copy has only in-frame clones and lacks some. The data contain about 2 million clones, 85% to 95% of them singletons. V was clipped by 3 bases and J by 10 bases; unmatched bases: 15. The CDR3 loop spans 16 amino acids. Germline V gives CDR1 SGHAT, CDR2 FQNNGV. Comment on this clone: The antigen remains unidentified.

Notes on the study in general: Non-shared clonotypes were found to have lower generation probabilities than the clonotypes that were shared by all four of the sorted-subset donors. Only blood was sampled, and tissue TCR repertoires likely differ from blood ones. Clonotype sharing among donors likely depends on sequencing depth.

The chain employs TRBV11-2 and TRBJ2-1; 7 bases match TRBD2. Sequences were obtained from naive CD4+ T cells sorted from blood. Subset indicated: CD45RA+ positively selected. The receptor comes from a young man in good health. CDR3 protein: CASSLVVSSGAAEQFF. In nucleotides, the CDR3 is TGTGCCAGCAGCTTGGTAGTGTCTAGCGGTGCTGCGGAGCAGTTCTTC.